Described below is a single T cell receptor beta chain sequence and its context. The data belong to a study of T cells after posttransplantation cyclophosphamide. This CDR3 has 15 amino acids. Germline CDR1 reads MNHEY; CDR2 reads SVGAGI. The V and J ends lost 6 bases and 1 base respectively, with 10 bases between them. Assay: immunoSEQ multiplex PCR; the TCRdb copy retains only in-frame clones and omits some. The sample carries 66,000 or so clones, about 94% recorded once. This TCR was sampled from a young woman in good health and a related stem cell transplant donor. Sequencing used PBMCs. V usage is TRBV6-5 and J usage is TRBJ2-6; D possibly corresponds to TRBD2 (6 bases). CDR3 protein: CASSPGGSGANVLTF. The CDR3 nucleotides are TGTGCCAGCAGCCCCGGAGGGTCTGGGGCCAACGTCCTGACTTTC.